This T cell receptor beta chain derives from a study of blood T cells in healthy people across ages. Researchers isolated at least 6 million PBMCs per sample. A minimum of 5 micrograms of total RNA was extracted per sample. Comments on this clonotype: Its antigen is as yet unknown.

Combining a sample-barcoded 5' primer with a J-beta primer mix, a second PCR ran for 7 to 11 cycles. Sequencing yielded, for each sample, at least 3 million paired-end reads carrying CDR3. TCRdb processed the 5' RACE reads anew with MiXCR; each CDR3 protein has one entry. The sample comprises about 580,000 distinct CDR3 sequences, 45% to 55% of which are singletons, and 20% to 25% rests with the top ten. V lost 1 base and J 2 bases, leaving 12 bases between the germline ends. CDR3 length: 15 residues. Germline lookup yields CDR1 SGHAT and CDR2 FQNNGV. Study-wide findings and caveats: Relative to aged donors, long-lived donors carried more naive CD4+ cells and displayed higher diversity.

The receptor was isolated from an elderly man in good health. This chain links TRBV11-2 with TRBJ2-7; D perhaps matches TRBD1 (5 bases). The sequenced material came from blood. The CDR3 DNA is TGTGCCAGCAGCTTAGGGTGGGGCAGCACCTACGAGCAGTACTTC. It encodes CASSLGWGSTYEQYF.